One T cell receptor (beta chain) is described in this entry. The CDR3 totals 13 residues. V was shortened by 5 bases and J by 0 bases, with 7 bases between the two germline ends. Per the germline V gene, CDR1 is SNHLY and CDR2 is FYNNEI. The data were taken from a study of blood T cell repertoires in COVID-19. Study details: PBMCs, B-cell-depleted T cells, or T cells provided the cDNA or gDNA that made up the material.

Assay used: immunoSEQ multiplex PCR; TCRdb lists only in-frame clones, some missing. This repertoire shows around 300,000 clones, roughly 90% found once; its top ten account for 2.5% to 3%. The sequence was collected from a woman aged 25 to 45 with active or convalescent COVID-19. V gene TRBV2 combines with J gene TRBJ2-5; D is unclear. Sequencing was done on a sample of peripheral blood. CDR3 sequence reads: CASSYNNQETQYF. The CDR3 region has the DNA TGTGCCAGCAGTTACAATAACCAAGAGACCCAGTACTTC.